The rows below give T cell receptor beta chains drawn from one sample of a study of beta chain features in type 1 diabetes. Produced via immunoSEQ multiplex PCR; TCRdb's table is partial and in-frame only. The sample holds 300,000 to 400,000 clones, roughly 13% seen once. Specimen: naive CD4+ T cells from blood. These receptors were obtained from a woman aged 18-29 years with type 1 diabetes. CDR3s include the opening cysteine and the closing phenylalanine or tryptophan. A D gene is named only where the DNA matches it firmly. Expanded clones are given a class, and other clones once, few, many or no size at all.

CDR3nt: TGTGCCACCAGCAGGACTAGCGGGAGCCCCTACGAGCAGTACTTC; CDR3aa: CATSRTSGSPYEQYF; abundance: .; d_gene: TRBD2; len: 15; j_gene: TRBJ2-7; v_gene: TRBV15
CDR3nt: TGCGCCAGCAGCCAACAGGGTGGAGATGAGCAGTTCTTC; CDR3aa: CASSQQGGDEQFF; abundance: .; d_gene: .; len: 13; j_gene: TRBJ2-1; v_gene: TRBV5-1
CDR3nt: TGCGCCAGCAGCTTTGGGGGGACTAGCGGAGAAGAGACCCAGTACTTC; CDR3aa: CASSFGGTSGEETQYF; abundance: few; d_gene: TRBD2; len: 16; j_gene: TRBJ2-5; v_gene: TRBV5-1
CDR3nt: TGTGCCAGCAGCTTAACCGGCAGGGGCTCTGAAGCTTTCTTT; CDR3aa: CASSLTGRGSEAFF; abundance: .; d_gene: .; len: 14; j_gene: TRBJ1-1; v_gene: TRBV7-8
CDR3nt: TGTGCCAGTAGTTTATCCGGGACAGGGGGATCGGGGGCTTTCTTT; CDR3aa: CASSLSGTGGSGAFF; abundance: few; d_gene: TRBD1; len: 15; j_gene: TRBJ1-1; v_gene: TRBV19
CDR3nt: TGCAGCGTCCCCCGGGACAGCCTGAACACTGAAGCTTTCTTT; CDR3aa: CSVPRDSLNTEAFF; abundance: few; d_gene: TRBD1; len: 14; j_gene: TRBJ1-1; v_gene: TRBV29-1
CDR3nt: TGTGCCAGCAGCGTAGCTGCAGGGGGTGGGACCTATGGCTACACCTTC; CDR3aa: CASSVAAGGGTYGYTF; abundance: .; d_gene: TRBD1; len: 16; j_gene: TRBJ1-2; v_gene: TRBV9
CDR3nt: TGTGCCAGCAGCTTCGTGTCTAGCGGGAGCTACGAGCAGTACTTC; CDR3aa: CASSFVSSGSYEQYF; abundance: .; d_gene: TRBD2; len: 15; j_gene: TRBJ2-7; v_gene: TRBV7-9
CDR3nt: TGTGCCTGGAGTGTTTGGTGGACTAGCGGCAGACATTCCTACGAGCAGTACTTC; CDR3aa: CAWSVWWTSGRHSYEQYF; abundance: few; d_gene: TRBD2; len: 18; j_gene: TRBJ2-7; v_gene: TRBV30
CDR3nt: TGTGCCAGCAGTACAGGCAATCAGCCCCAGCATTTT; CDR3aa: CASSTGNQPQHF; abundance: few; d_gene: .; len: 12; j_gene: TRBJ1-5; v_gene: TRBV2
CDR3nt: TGTGCCAGCCGGACAGGCGGAACCTACGAGCAGTACTTC; CDR3aa: CASRTGGTYEQYF; abundance: .; d_gene: TRBD1; len: 13; j_gene: TRBJ2-7; v_gene: TRBV18
CDR3nt: TGTGCCTCTCGGACCGGGACTAGAGGCGATACGCAGTATTTT; CDR3aa: CASRTGTRGDTQYF; abundance: few; d_gene: TRBD2; len: 14; j_gene: TRBJ2-3; v_gene: TRBV15
CDR3nt: TGTGCCAGCATGGACAGACCGAACACTGAAGCTTTCTTT; CDR3aa: CASMDRPNTEAFF; abundance: few; d_gene: .; len: 13; j_gene: TRBJ1-1; v_gene: TRBV19
CDR3nt: TGTGCCAGCAGCTTAGCGGGGTGGAGGACAGTTGGTGAAAAACTGTTTTTT; CDR3aa: CASSLAGWRTVGEKLFF; abundance: .; d_gene: .; len: 17; j_gene: TRBJ1-4; v_gene: TRBV11-2
CDR3nt: TGCAGCGTTGAAGCCCGTCTTAGCACAGATACGCAGTATTTT; CDR3aa: CSVEARLSTDTQYF; abundance: few; d_gene: .; len: 14; j_gene: TRBJ2-3; v_gene: TRBV29-1
CDR3nt: TGTGCCAGTAGTATAGTGCTAGCGGGAGTCAGAGAGACCCAGTACTTC; CDR3aa: CASSIVLAGVRETQYF; abundance: .; d_gene: TRBD2; len: 16; j_gene: TRBJ2-5; v_gene: TRBV19
CDR3nt: TGTGCCAGCAGTTATGGACAGGGTCTCCACGAGCAGTACTTC; CDR3aa: CASSYGQGLHEQYF; abundance: .; d_gene: TRBD1; len: 14; j_gene: TRBJ2-7; v_gene: TRBV28
CDR3nt: TGCAGCGTTGCGGGCGGACAGACTAACACCGGGGAGCTGTTTTTT; CDR3aa: CSVAGGQTNTGELFF; abundance: few; d_gene: .; len: 15; j_gene: TRBJ2-2; v_gene: TRBV29-1
CDR3nt: TGTGCCAGTAGGACTAGCGGGCTGAGCTCCTACAATGAGCAGTTCTTC; CDR3aa: CASRTSGLSSYNEQFF; abundance: few; d_gene: TRBD2; len: 16; j_gene: TRBJ2-1; v_gene: TRBV19
CDR3nt: TGTGCCTGGATAAGACTCGGGGGCTACACCTTC; CDR3aa: CAWIRLGGYTF; abundance: .; d_gene: .; len: 11; j_gene: TRBJ1-2; v_gene: TRBV30
CDR3nt: TGTGCCAGCAGTATGGGCAGTAAAGGGCCCCAGCATTTT; CDR3aa: CASSMGSKGPQHF; abundance: .; d_gene: .; len: 13; j_gene: TRBJ1-5; v_gene: TRBV2
CDR3nt: TGTGCCACCAGCGGGACATACCTAGACGAAACAGTGACCTTCAACTATGGCTACACCTTC; CDR3aa: CATSGTYLDETVTFNYGYTF; abundance: few; d_gene: .; len: 20; j_gene: TRBJ1-2; v_gene: TRBV15
CDR3nt: TGTGCCAGCAGTTACCGGTCAGGGGGCCAAGAGACCCAGTACTTC; CDR3aa: CASSYRSGGQETQYF; abundance: few; d_gene: TRBD1; len: 15; j_gene: TRBJ2-5; v_gene: TRBV6-5
CDR3nt: TGTGCCAGCAGTTCGGGACAGGGGGTGATAGCGGGATACTACAATGAGCAGTTCTTC; CDR3aa: CASSSGQGVIAGYYNEQFF; abundance: .; d_gene: TRBD1; len: 19; j_gene: TRBJ2-1; v_gene: TRBV28
CDR3nt: TGCGCCAGCAGCCAGCGCACGGGGACAGAAGCTTTCTTT; CDR3aa: CASSQRTGTEAFF; abundance: .; d_gene: .; len: 13; j_gene: TRBJ1-1; v_gene: TRBV4-3
CDR3nt: TGTGCCAGCACCTTTGACATGGCGAGTCCTGAAGCTTTCTTT; CDR3aa: CASTFDMASPEAFF; abundance: few; d_gene: .; len: 14; j_gene: TRBJ1-1; v_gene: TRBV2
CDR3nt: TGCGCCAGCAGCTTGGTCGGGACTAGCGGGAGTGGTACGCAGTATTTT; CDR3aa: CASSLVGTSGSGTQYF; abundance: .; d_gene: TRBD2; len: 16; j_gene: TRBJ2-3; v_gene: TRBV5-1
CDR3nt: TGTGCCAGCAGCTTAGACCTAGCGGGAGAGGCAGATACGCAGTATTTT; CDR3aa: CASSLDLAGEADTQYF; abundance: .; d_gene: TRBD2; len: 16; j_gene: TRBJ2-3; v_gene: TRBV11-1
CDR3nt: TGTGCTAGTGGTCCCATTGACACCACAGCCTTTCTCTATGGCTACACCTTC; CDR3aa: CASGPIDTTAFLYGYTF; abundance: few; d_gene: .; len: 17; j_gene: TRBJ1-2; v_gene: TRBV12-5
CDR3nt: TGCGCCAGCAGCCAAGTTAGCGGGAGGGTCTACAATGAGCAGTTCTTC; CDR3aa: CASSQVSGRVYNEQFF; abundance: few; d_gene: TRBD2; len: 16; j_gene: TRBJ2-1; v_gene: TRBV4-3
CDR3nt: TGTGCCAGCAGGGAGCACAGGGAGCAGTTCTTC; CDR3aa: CASREHREQFF; abundance: .; d_gene: .; len: 11; j_gene: TRBJ2-1; v_gene: TRBV9
CDR3nt: TGTGCCAGCAGCCTTGTTTGTTCCCAGCATTTT; CDR3aa: CASSLVCSQHF; abundance: .; d_gene: .; len: 11; j_gene: TRBJ1-5; v_gene: TRBV5-7
CDR3nt: TGTGCCAGCAGCTCCGACTCCCGATCCTACAATGAGCAGTTCTTC; CDR3aa: CASSSDSRSYNEQFF; abundance: few; d_gene: .; len: 15; j_gene: TRBJ2-1; v_gene: TRBV5-6
CDR3nt: TGTGCTAGTGGTTCCCTAGCGGGCCCTCGGAGTGAGCAGTTCTTC; CDR3aa: CASGSLAGPRSEQFF; abundance: .; d_gene: TRBD2; len: 15; j_gene: TRBJ2-1; v_gene: TRBV12-5
CDR3nt: TGTGCCAGCCACACAGATACGCAGTATTTT; CDR3aa: CASHTDTQYF; abundance: .; d_gene: .; len: 10; j_gene: TRBJ2-3; v_gene: TRBV4-2
CDR3nt: TGTGCCAGCAGCCCGGGACTAGCGGGAGGGGCCTACAATGAGCAGTTCTTC; CDR3aa: CASSPGLAGGAYNEQFF; abundance: .; d_gene: TRBD2; len: 17; j_gene: TRBJ2-1; v_gene: TRBV7-2
CDR3nt: TGTGCCAGCAGCCAAGATCCCCGGGACTACAATGAGCAGTTCTTC; CDR3aa: CASSQDPRDYNEQFF; abundance: few; d_gene: .; len: 15; j_gene: TRBJ2-1; v_gene: TRBV14
CDR3nt: TGTGCCAGCTCCCGATCACAGGGGGCGCGAACTGAAGCTTTCTTT; CDR3aa: CASSRSQGARTEAFF; abundance: few; d_gene: TRBD1; len: 15; j_gene: TRBJ1-1; v_gene: TRBV18
CDR3nt: TGTGCCTGGGATATCCGGGACTTCCCCTACGAGCAGTACTTC; CDR3aa: CAWDIRDFPYEQYF; abundance: .; d_gene: .; len: 14; j_gene: TRBJ2-7; v_gene: TRBV30
CDR3nt: TGTGCCAGCAACCCTTTTGGAGGGGCGCGGGAGACCCAGTACTTC; CDR3aa: CASNPFGGARETQYF; abundance: .; d_gene: .; len: 15; j_gene: TRBJ2-5; v_gene: TRBV28
CDR3nt: TGTGCCAGCAGCACTCGGACTGCAGATACGCAGTATTTT; CDR3aa: CASSTRTADTQYF; abundance: .; d_gene: .; len: 13; j_gene: TRBJ2-3; v_gene: TRBV7-2
CDR3nt: TGTGCCAGTATGGGGGGACTAGCGGGAGTCGGATCCTACAATGAGCAGTTCTTC; CDR3aa: CASMGGLAGVGSYNEQFF; abundance: few; d_gene: TRBD2; len: 18; j_gene: TRBJ2-1; v_gene: TRBV19
CDR3nt: TGCGCCAGCAGCGGGACTAGCGGGAGTGATACGCAGTATTTT; CDR3aa: CASSGTSGSDTQYF; abundance: .; d_gene: TRBD2; len: 14; j_gene: TRBJ2-3; v_gene: TRBV5-1
CDR3nt: TGCAGTGCTACAGGGGACACGCAGTATTTT; CDR3aa: CSATGDTQYF; abundance: .; d_gene: .; len: 10; j_gene: TRBJ2-3; v_gene: TRBV20-1
CDR3nt: TGTGCCAGCAGTAGGACAGGGAATGAGCAGTTCTTC; CDR3aa: CASSRTGNEQFF; abundance: few; d_gene: TRBD1; len: 12; j_gene: TRBJ2-1; v_gene: TRBV9
CDR3nt: TGTGCCAGCACCTCCACCGGGGACAGTAGCAATCAGCCCCAGCATTTT; CDR3aa: CASTSTGDSSNQPQHF; abundance: few; d_gene: TRBD1; len: 16; j_gene: TRBJ1-5; v_gene: TRBV28
CDR3nt: TGTGCCAGCAGCTTAGAGCGGTTCTACTCCTACGAGCAGTACTTC; CDR3aa: CASSLERFYSYEQYF; abundance: .; d_gene: .; len: 15; j_gene: TRBJ2-7; v_gene: TRBV7-8
CDR3nt: TGTGCCAGCTCACCATCAGGGATAAGCAATCAGCCCCAGCATTTT; CDR3aa: CASSPSGISNQPQHF; abundance: .; d_gene: .; len: 15; j_gene: TRBJ1-5; v_gene: TRBV18
CDR3nt: TGTGCCAGCAGCGTTATAGCGTTGGGCTCCTACAATGAGCAGTTCTTC; CDR3aa: CASSVIALGSYNEQFF; abundance: .; d_gene: .; len: 16; j_gene: TRBJ2-1; v_gene: TRBV7-2